These T cell receptor beta chains were read from a single sample in a study of blood T cells in healthy people across ages. TCRdb reprocessed the 5' RACE reads via MiXCR and lists one record per CDR3 protein. Of 1,500,000 or so distinct CDR3 sequences in the sample, around 59% were seen once. The sequencing sample was made of blood. These TCRs come from a man between 18 and 35 years old in good health. Both conserved end residues are part of each CDR3. D genes are given only for firm matches. Size is stated for part of the rows, as once, few or many counts, or as a class when the clone is expanded.

TRBJ2-5	TRBV5-1	16	.	.	TGCGCCAGCAGCTTGGGGGGCCCAGCTGGCGCGGAGACCCAGTACTTC	CASSLGGPAGAETQYF
TRBJ2-7	TRBV11-1	15	.	.	TGTGCCAGCAGCTTAGTCGGAAGAGCAAACTACGAGCAGTACTTC	CASSLVGRANYEQYF
TRBJ2-3	TRBV9	17	.	.	TGTGCCAGCAGCGTAGCCGACCGATACACTAGCACAGATACGCAGTATTTT	CASSVADRYTSTDTQYF
TRBJ1-4	TRBV6-6	15	.	TRBD1	TGTGCCAGCAGTGGATGGACAGGGGGTAATGAAAAACTGTTTTTT	CASSGWTGGNEKLFF
TRBJ2-3	TRBV6-2/TRBV6-3	17	many	TRBD2	TGTGCCAGCAGTTACCGCGCTAGCGGGGGGCCCACAGATACGCAGTATTTT	CASSYRASGGPTDTQYF
TRBJ1-3	TRBV27	13	.	.	TGTGCCAGCAGTTCCCTATCTGGAAACACCATATATTTT	CASSSLSGNTIYF
TRBJ1-5	TRBV7-8	14	.	.	TGTGCCAGCAGCCCACGTTGGGGGTCGCAGCCCCAGCATTTT	CASSPRWGSQPQHF
TRBJ2-3	TRBV7-9	14	few	.	TGTGCCAGCACCCCGGGCCCGGGAACAGATACGCAGTATTTT	CASTPGPGTDTQYF
TRBJ2-3	TRBV29-1	15	.	TRBD2	TGCAGCGTTGTGGCGGGGGGGCCTAACACAGATACGCAGTATTTT	CSVVAGGPNTDTQYF
TRBJ2-4	TRBV20-1	13	.	TRBD2	TGCAGTGCTATCTGGACTAGCTCGCCTGAGCAGTACTTC	CSAIWTSSPEQYF
TRBJ2-3	TRBV29-1	13	.	TRBD2	TGCAGCGTTTTAGCGGGAGTGGCAGATACGCAGTATTTT	CSVLAGVADTQYF
TRBJ1-1	TRBV25-1	12	.	.	TGTGCCAGCAGGGGGGGGGTCACTGAAGCTTTCTTT	CASRGGVTEAFF
TRBJ2-5	TRBV15	12	.	.	TGTGCCACCAGGGGTCCCCAAGAGACCCAGTACTTC	CATRGPQETQYF
TRBJ1-2	TRBV12-3/TRBV12-4	15	few	.	TGTGCCAGCAGTTTAGGCACTCCCGGGAGCTATGGCTACACCTTC	CASSLGTPGSYGYTF
TRBJ2-6	TRBV3-1	18	.	.	TGTGCCAGCAGCCAAGTCGCAGGGGCCTACTCTGGGGCCAACGTCCTGACTTTC	CASSQVAGAYSGANVLTF
TRBJ1-4	TRBV20-1	13	.	TRBD1	TGCAGTGCAGAGGTACAGGGGGCAGGAAAACTGTTTTTT	CSAEVQGAGKLFF
TRBJ2-7	TRBV29-1	15	.	.	TGCAGCGTTGAAGATCGGTCGACCGCCTACAATGAGCAGTACTTC	CSVEDRSTAYNEQYF
TRBJ2-1	TRBV4-1	14	few	.	TGCGCCAGCAGCCAGACGGGACAAGTGAATGAGCAGTTCTTC	CASSQTGQVNEQFF
TRBJ2-5	TRBV10-3	14	.	.	TGTGCCATCAGTGAGCGGGAAGGGGAAGAGACCCAGTACTTC	CAISEREGEETQYF
TRBJ1-2	TRBV12-3/TRBV12-4	14	.	.	TGTGCCAGCAGTTTAGTAGCGGGGACCTATGGCTACACCTTC	CASSLVAGTYGYTF
TRBJ1-4	TRBV5-1	13	.	TRBD1	TGCGCCAGCAGGCGACAGGGGGGTGAAAAACTGTTTTTT	CASRRQGGEKLFF
TRBJ1-5	TRBV29-1	21	.	TRBD1	TGCAGCGTTGAGACAGAGTCTTACAGGGGAAGGGGGATTATGAGCAATCAGCCCCAGCATTTT	CSVETESYRGRGIMSNQPQHF
TRBJ2-3	TRBV27	16	few	.	TGTGCCAGCAGTTCCCCCGGGGGTGGCAGCACAGATACGCAGTATTTT	CASSSPGGGSTDTQYF
TRBJ2-6	TRBV28	14	.	.	TGTGCCAGCAGTACACCCACTGGGGCCAACGTCCTGACTTTC	CASSTPTGANVLTF
TRBJ2-1	TRBV3-1	15	once	TRBD2	TGTGCCAGCAGCACCTCGGGAGGGTGGCTGGTTGAGCAGTTCTTC	CASSTSGGWLVEQFF
TRBJ2-1	TRBV20-1	13	.	TRBD1	TGCAGTGCTTTCCGGGACAGCTACAATGAGCAGTTCTTC	CSAFRDSYNEQFF
TRBJ1-6	TRBV5-1	16	once	.	TGCGCCAGCAGCTTGGGAACGCAGGGGCCGAATTCACCCCTCCACTTT	CASSLGTQGPNSPLHF
TRBJ2-1	TRBV4-1	15	few	.	TGCGCCAGCAGCCAAGATGCCGGAACGGACAATGAGCAGTTCTTC	CASSQDAGTDNEQFF
TRBJ2-7	TRBV12-3/TRBV12-4	13	few	.	TGTGCCAGCAGTCCACTAGGTGCGCTCGAGCAGTACTTC	CASSPLGALEQYF
TRBJ2-1	TRBV4-1	13	.	.	TGCGTCAGCACTGATTGGGCTTATAATGAGCAGTTCTTT	CVSTDWAYNEQFF
TRBJ1-4	TRBV5-1	15	.	TRBD1	TGCGCCAGCAGCCCGGACAGGGCCCGAGGAGAAAAACTGTTTTTT	CASSPDRARGEKLFF
TRBJ2-7	TRBV13	14	.	.	TGTGCCAGCAGCGTCGCCGGGCCAAGGGACGAGCAGTACTTC	CASSVAGPRDEQYF
TRBJ2-1	TRBV10-3	16	few	TRBD1	TGTGCCATCATGGGAACAGGGGCGGCTACATACAATGAGCAGTTCTTC	CAIMGTGAATYNEQFF
TRBJ2-3	TRBV20-1	14	.	TRBD2	TGCATTACCGGGACTAGCGGGAGCACAGATACGCAGTATTTT	CITGTSGSTDTQYF
TRBJ2-5	TRBV5-1	15	few	.	TGCGCCAGCACCTCCGGGACTCTGGCAAGGGAGACCCAGTACTTC	CASTSGTLARETQYF
TRBJ2-2	TRBV4-3	14	once	.	TGCGCCAGCAGCCAAGGAAGAAGGGGCGGGGAGCTGTTTTTT	CASSQGRRGGELFF
TRBJ1-5	TRBV12-3/TRBV12-4	15	.	TRBD1	TGTGCCAGCAGTTTAGAGGGACAGAGCAATCAGCCCCAGCATTTT	CASSLEGQSNQPQHF
TRBJ2-1	TRBV4-2	19	.	TRBD1	TGTGCCAGCAGCCAAGTTTCTGGACAGGGGGGTACGGGTTACAATGAGCAGTTTTTC	CASSQVSGQGGTGYNEQFF
TRBJ2-3	TRBV5-1	14	.	.	TGCGCCAGCAGCTTCGACACCAGCACAGATACGCAGTATTTT	CASSFDTSTDTQYF
TRBJ2-7	TRBV4-1	15	.	TRBD1	TGCGCCAGCAGCCAAGATCGGGGACAGAGTTACGAGCAGTACTTC	CASSQDRGQSYEQYF
TRBJ1-2	TRBV12-3/TRBV12-4	17	.	TRBD1	TGTGCCAGCAGTTTAGGGGGGACAGGGTTTAGTGTGAATGGCTACACCTTC	CASSLGGTGFSVNGYTF
TRBJ2-6	TRBV6-5	15	.	.	TGTGCTAGCAGTGAAACAGGGTTTGGGGCCAACGTCCTGACTTTC	CASSETGFGANVLTF
TRBJ2-1	TRBV6-2/TRBV6-3	17	.	TRBD2	TGTGCCAGCAGTCCCCTAGCGGGGGGGCCGGGAGTCGAGACCCAGTTCTTC	CASSPLAGGPGVETQFF
TRBJ1-3	TRBV6-5	16	.	.	TGTGCCAGCAGCTCAGTAGGGCCACTCCCTGGAAACACCATATATTTT	CASSSVGPLPGNTIYF
TRBJ2-3	TRBV5-1	15	.	TRBD2	TGCGCCAGCAGCCAAGAGGGAGGGCGCACAGATACGCAGTATTTT	CASSQEGGRTDTQYF